The 11 T cell receptor beta chains presented below share a single source sample, sequenced in a study of OX40 agonist ivuxolimab in advanced cancers. The table came from immunoSEQ multiplex PCR; TCRdb's copy has only in-frame clones and leaves some out. Of more than 45,000 clones in the sample, 80% to 85% were seen once. The sequenced sample was CD4+ or CD8+ T cells sorted from blood, obtained in a trial of the OX40 agonist ivuxolimab. The receptors come from an adult with an advanced solid tumor such as melanoma, head and neck, liver or kidney cancer.

This rearrangement joins TRBV19 to TRBJ1-2, with D unresolved. The V end was cut by 4 bases, the J end by 3 bases, with 6 bases between. Germline CDR1 is LNHDA and CDR2 is SQIVND (reference sequence). The CDR3 runs 12 residues. The CDR3: CASSTLDYGYTF. The CDR3 DNA follows: TGTGCCAGTAGTACTCTTGACTATGGCTACACCTTC.

The chain couples TRBV10-3 to TRBJ2-5; D possibly uses TRBD1 or TRBD2 (6 bases each). The CDR3 is made up of 14 amino acids. The germline gives CDR1 ENHRY, CDR2 SYGVKD. The V and J ends lost 3 bases and 5 bases respectively, with 13 bases between them. The CDR3 here is CAISDSGAGETQYF. DNA for the CDR3: TGTGCCATCAGTGATTCGGGGGCGGGGGAGACCCAGTACTTC.

The rearrangement links TRBV7-9 to TRBJ1-2, with TRBD1 matching 7 bases. This CDR3 spans 14 amino acids. The germline V gene encodes CDR1 SEHNR and CDR2 FQNEAQ (reference sequence). V lost 1 base, J lost 8 bases, and 7 bases stayed unmatched. The CDR3 nucleotides read TGTGCCAGCAGCTTAGTCGGACAGGCAGGAGGCTACACCTTC. It translates to CASSLVGQAGGYTF.

V usage is TRBV2 and J usage is TRBJ2-2; D remains ambiguous. Trimming stripped 5 bases from V and 4 bases from J, with 11 bases between. The CDR3 consists of 14 residues. The germline V gene encodes CDR1 SNHLY and CDR2 FYNNEI. The CDR3 nucleotides read TGTGCCAGCAGTATCAGACCATTCACCGGGGAGCTGTTTTTT. As protein: CASSIRPFTGELFF.

The chain carries TRBV20-1 and TRBJ1-1; D gene unclear. CDR1 DFQATT and CDR2 SNEGSKA come from the germline V gene (reference sequence). The CDR3 runs to 11 residues. Trimming shortened V by 7 bases and J by 1 base, and 7 bases separated the two germline ends. In DNA form, the CDR3 reads TGCAGTGGGTGGGAGAACACTGAAGCTTTCTTT. Its translation: CSGWENTEAFF.

The chain carries TRBV2 and TRBJ2-7; D gene unclear. CDR1 and CDR2 (germline): SNHLY, FYNNEI. This CDR3 comprises 12 residues. V lost 7 bases, J lost 6 bases, and 13 bases lay in between. CDR3 nucleotide sequence: TGTGCCAGCACCGCCCCGTGGGGCGAGCAGTACTTC. It translates to CASTAPWGEQYF.

In its sample, this clone was seen a few times. This sequence joins TRBV6-5 and TRBJ2-1, with TRBD2 matching over 12 bases. Trimming at V came to 2 bases and at J to 6 bases, leaving 5 bases not matched to a gene. Germline CDR1 is MNHEY and CDR2 is SVGAGI. This CDR3 comprises 16 residues. CDR3 in amino acids: CASSYQLAGGGNEQFF. Here the CDR3 DNA reads TGTGCCAGCAGTTACCAGCTAGCGGGAGGGGGCAATGAGCAGTTCTTC.

V and J are TRBV4-3 and TRBJ1-2, with D maybe TRBD1 (5 bases). The germline V gene has CDR1 LGHNA and CDR2 YSLEER. The CDR3 loop spans 15 amino acids. V lost 0 bases to trimming and J lost 3 bases, with 11 bases between them. The CDR3 loop reads CASSQDFAGDYGYTF. The CDR3 region has the DNA TGCGCCAGCAGCCAAGATTTCGCGGGGGACTATGGCTACACCTTC.

The chain has TRBV7-7 and TRBJ2-7; D uncertain. V lost 5 bases, J lost 4 bases, and 15 bases lay in between. Germline CDR1 reads SSHAT; CDR2 reads FNYEAQ (reference sequence). This CDR3 has 14 residues. CDR3 sequence: CASSPGLDRYEQYF. The CDR3, as DNA: TGTGCCAGCAGCCCCGGTCTCGATCGGTACGAGCAGTACTTC.

The chain joins TRBV30 to TRBJ1-1, with D perhaps TRBD1 (5 bases). Germline values: CDR1 GTSNPN, CDR2 SVGIG (reference sequence). With 5 bases removed from V and 1 base from J, the gap between germline ends came to 17 bases. The CDR3 totals 15 residues. CDR3 amino acids: CAWDLSRGRNTEAFF. The CDR3 DNA reads as TGTGCCTGGGATTTATCGAGGGGAAGGAACACTGAAGCTTTCTTT.

Concerning this clone itself: One end of the junction varies from germline; a read error may be responsible. This chain joins TRBV7-2 and TRBJ2-1; TRBD2 might be the D (7 bases). The V gene's germline CDR1 is SGHTA and CDR2 FQGNSA. This CDR3 is built from 12 residues. CDR3 protein: CASSLDREGILF. The CDR3, as DNA: TGTGCCAGCAGCTTAGACAGGGAGGGGATCCTCTTC.